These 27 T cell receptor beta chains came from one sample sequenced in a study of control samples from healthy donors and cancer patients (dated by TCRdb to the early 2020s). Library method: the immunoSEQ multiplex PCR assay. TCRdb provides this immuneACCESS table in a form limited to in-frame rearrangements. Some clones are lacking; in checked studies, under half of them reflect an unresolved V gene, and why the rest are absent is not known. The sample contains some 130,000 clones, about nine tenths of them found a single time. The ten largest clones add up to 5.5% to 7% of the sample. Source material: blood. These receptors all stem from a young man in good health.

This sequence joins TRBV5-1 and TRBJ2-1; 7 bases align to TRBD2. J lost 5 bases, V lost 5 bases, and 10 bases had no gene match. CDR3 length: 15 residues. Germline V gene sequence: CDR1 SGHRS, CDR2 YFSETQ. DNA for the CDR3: TGCGCCAGCAGTTTCATACGGGGGGATAACAATGAGCAGTTCTTC. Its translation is CASSFIRGDNNEQFF.

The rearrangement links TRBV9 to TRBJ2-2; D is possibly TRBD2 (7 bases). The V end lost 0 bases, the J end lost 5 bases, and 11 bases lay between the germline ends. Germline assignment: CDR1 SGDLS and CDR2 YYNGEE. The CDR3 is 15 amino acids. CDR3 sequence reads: CASSVGGGQTGELFF. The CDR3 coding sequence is TGTGCCAGCAGCGTAGGCGGGGGCCAAACCGGGGAGCTGTTTTTT. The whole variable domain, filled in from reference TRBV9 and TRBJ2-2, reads DSGVTQTPKHLITATGQRVTLRCSPRSGDLSVYWYQQSLDQGLQFLIQYYNGEERAKGNILERFSAQQFPDLHSELNLSSLELGDSALYFCASSVGGGQTGELFFGEGSRLTVL.

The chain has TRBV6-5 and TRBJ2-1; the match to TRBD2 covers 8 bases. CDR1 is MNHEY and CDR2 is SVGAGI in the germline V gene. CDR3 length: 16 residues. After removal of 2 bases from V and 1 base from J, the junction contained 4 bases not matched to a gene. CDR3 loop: CASSYPTGGSYNEQFF. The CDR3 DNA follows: TGTGCCAGCAGTTACCCAACGGGGGGGTCCTACAATGAGCAGTTCTTC.

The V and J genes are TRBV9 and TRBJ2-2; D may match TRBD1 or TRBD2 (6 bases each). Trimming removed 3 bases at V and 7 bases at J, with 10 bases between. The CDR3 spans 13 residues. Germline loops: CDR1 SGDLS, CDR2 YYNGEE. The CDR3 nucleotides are TGTGCCAGCAGCGCCGAGGGGGGCGGGGAGCTGTTTTTT. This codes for CASSAEGGGELFF.

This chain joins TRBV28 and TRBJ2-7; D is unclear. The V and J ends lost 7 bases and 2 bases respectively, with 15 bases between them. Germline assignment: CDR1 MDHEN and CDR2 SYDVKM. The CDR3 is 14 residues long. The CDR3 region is CASNSLTGAYEQYF. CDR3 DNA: TGTGCCAGCAATTCCTTAACCGGCGCCTACGAGCAGTACTTC.

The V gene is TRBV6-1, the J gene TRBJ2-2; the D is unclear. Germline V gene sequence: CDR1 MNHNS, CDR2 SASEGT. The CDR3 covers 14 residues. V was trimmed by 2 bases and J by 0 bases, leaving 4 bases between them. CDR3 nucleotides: TGTGCCAGCAGTGAAACCCCGAACACCGGGGAGCTGTTTTTT. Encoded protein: CASSETPNTGELFF.

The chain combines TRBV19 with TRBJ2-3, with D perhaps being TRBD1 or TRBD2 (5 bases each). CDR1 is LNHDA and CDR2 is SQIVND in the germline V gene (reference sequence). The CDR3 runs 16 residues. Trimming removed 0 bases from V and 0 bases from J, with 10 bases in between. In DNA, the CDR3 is TGTGCCAGTAGTATAGATCCTGGGGGAAGCACAGATACGCAGTATTTT. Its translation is CASSIDPGGSTDTQYF.

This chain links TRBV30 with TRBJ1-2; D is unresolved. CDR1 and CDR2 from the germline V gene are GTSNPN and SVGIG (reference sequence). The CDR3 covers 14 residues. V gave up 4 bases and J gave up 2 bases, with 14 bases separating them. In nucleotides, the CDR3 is TGTGCCTGGACGGTTTTGGGGTTAAACTATGGCTACACCTTC. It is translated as CAWTVLGLNYGYTF.

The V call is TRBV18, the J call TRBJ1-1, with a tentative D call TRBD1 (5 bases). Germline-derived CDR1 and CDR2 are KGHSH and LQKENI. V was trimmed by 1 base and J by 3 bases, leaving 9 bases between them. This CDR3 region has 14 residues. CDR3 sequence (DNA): TGTGCCAGCTCACCACGCAGGGACCACACTGAAGCTTTCTTT. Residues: CASSPRRDHTEAFF.

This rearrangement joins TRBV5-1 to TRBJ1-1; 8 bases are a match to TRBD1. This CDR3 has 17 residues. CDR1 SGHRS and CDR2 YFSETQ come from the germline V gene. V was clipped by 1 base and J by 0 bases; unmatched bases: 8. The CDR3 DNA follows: TGCGCCAGCAGCTTGACCACAGGGGGTCCCTTGAACACTGAAGCTTTCTTT. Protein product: CASSLTTGGPLNTEAFF.

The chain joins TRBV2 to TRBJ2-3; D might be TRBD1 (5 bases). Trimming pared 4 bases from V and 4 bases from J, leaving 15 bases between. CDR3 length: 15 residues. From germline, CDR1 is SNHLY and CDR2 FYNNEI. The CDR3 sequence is CASSGFGAGSDTQYF. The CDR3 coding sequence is TGTGCCAGCAGTGGTTTTGGGGCTGGGTCAGATACGCAGTATTTT.

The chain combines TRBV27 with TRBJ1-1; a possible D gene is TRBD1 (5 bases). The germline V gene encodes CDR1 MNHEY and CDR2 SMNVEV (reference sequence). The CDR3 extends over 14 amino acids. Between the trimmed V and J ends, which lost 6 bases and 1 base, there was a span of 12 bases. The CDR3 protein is CASSPIGANTEAFF. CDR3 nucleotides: TGTGCCAGCAGCCCAATAGGGGCGAACACTGAAGCTTTCTTT.

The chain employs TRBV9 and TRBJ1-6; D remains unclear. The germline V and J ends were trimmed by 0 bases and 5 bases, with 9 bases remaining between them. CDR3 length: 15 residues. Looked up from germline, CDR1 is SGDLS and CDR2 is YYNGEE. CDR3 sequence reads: CASSVEGFHNSPLHF. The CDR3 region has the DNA TGTGCCAGCAGCGTAGAGGGTTTTCATAATTCACCCCTCCACTTT.

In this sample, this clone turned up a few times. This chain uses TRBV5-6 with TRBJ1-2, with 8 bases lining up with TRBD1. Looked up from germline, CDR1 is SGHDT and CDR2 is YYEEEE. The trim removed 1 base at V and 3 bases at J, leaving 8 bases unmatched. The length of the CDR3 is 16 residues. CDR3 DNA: TGTGCCAGCAGCTTGCGATTTACGGGACAGGACTATGGCTACACCTTC. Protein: CASSLRFTGQDYGYTF.

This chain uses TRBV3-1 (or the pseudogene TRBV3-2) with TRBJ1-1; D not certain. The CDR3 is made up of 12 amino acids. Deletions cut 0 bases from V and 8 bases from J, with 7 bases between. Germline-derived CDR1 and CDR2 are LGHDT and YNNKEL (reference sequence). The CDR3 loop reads CASSQDRTEAFF. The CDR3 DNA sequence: TGTGCCAGCAGCCAAGATAGGACCGAAGCTTTCTTT.

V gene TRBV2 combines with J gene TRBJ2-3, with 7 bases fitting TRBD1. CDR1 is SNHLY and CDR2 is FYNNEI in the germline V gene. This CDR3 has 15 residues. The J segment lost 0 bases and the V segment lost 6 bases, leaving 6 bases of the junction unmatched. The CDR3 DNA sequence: TGTGCCAGCAGGGCAGGGGGTTTTAGCACAGATACGCAGTATTTT. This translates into CASRAGGFSTDTQYF.

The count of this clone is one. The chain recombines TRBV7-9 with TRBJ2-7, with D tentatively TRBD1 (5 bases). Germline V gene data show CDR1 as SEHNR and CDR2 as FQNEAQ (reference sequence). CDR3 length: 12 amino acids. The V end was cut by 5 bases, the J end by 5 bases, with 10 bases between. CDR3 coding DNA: TGTGCCAGCAGCCCAGTCAGGGACGAGCAGTACTTC. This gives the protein CASSPVRDEQYF. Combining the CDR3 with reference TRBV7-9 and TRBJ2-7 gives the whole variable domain DTGVSQNPRHKITKRGQNVTFRCDPISEHNRLYWYRQTLGQGPEFLTYFQNEAQLEKSRLLSDRFSAERPKGSFSTLEIQRTEQGDSAMYLCASSPVRDEQYFGPGTRLTVT.

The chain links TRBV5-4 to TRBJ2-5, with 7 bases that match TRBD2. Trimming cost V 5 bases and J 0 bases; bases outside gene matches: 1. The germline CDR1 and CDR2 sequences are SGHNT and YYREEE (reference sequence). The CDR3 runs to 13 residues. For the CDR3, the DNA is TGTGCCAGCAGGACTAGCAACCAAGAGACCCAGTACTTC. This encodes CASRTSNQETQYF.

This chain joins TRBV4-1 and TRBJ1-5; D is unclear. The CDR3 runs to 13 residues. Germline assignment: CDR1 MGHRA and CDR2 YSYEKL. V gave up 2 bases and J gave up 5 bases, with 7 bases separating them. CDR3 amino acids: CASSQRVDQPQHF. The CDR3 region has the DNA TGCGCCAGCAGCCAACGAGTTGATCAGCCCCAGCATTTT.

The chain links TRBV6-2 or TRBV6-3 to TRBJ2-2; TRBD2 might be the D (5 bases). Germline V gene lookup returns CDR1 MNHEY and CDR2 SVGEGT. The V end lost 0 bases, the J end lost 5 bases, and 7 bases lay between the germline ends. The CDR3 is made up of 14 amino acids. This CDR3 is CASSYSPGTGELFF. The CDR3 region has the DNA TGTGCCAGCAGTTACTCGCCGGGAACCGGGGAGCTGTTTTTT.

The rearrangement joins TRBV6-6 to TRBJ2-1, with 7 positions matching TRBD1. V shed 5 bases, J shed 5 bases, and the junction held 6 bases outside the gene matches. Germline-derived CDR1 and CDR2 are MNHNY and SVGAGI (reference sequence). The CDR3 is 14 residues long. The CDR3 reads CASSKTGADNEQFF. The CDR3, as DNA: TGTGCCAGCAGTAAAACAGGGGCGGACAATGAGCAGTTCTTC.

DNA of the CDR3: TGTGCCAGCAGCGTTCTGGACAGCCTCACAGATACGCAGTATTTT. Its protein is CASSVLDSLTDTQYF. The rearrangement joins TRBV9 to TRBJ2-3, with a tentative D call TRBD1 (6 bases). The CDR3 consists of 15 residues. Trimming removed 2 bases at V and 2 bases at J, with 12 bases between. CDR1 and CDR2 from the germline V gene are SGDLS and YYNGEE.

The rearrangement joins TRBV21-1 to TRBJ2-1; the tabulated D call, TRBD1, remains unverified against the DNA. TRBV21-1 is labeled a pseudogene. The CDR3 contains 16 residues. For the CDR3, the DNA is TGTGCCACCATACCTCGCGGACAGTATCTCCACAATGAGCAGTTCTTC. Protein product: CATIPRGQYLHNEQFF.

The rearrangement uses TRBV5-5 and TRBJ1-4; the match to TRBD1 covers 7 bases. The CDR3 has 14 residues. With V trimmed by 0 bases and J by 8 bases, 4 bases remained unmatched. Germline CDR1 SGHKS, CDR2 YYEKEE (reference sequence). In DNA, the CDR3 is TGTGCCAGCAGCTTGGGGGACAGCCAGGAAAAACTGTTTTTT. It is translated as CASSLGDSQEKLFF.

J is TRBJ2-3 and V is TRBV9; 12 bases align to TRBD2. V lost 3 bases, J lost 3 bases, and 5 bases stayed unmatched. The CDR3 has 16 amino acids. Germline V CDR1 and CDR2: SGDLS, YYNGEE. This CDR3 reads CASSASGGAGTDTQYF. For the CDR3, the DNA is TGTGCCAGCAGCGCTAGCGGGGGGGCGGGGACAGATACGCAGTATTTT.

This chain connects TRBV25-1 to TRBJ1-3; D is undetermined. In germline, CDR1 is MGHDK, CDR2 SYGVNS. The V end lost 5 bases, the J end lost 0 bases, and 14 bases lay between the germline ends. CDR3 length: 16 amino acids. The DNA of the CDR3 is TGTGCCAGCAGTCCCAGATCGAGCCTCTCTGGAAACACCATATATTTT. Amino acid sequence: CASSPRSSLSGNTIYF.

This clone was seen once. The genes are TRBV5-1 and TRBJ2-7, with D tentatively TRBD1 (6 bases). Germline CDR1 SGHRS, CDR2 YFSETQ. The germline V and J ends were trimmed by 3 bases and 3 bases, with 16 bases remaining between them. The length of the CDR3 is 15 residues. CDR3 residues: CASSSKRQAHYEQYF. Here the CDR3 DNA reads TGCGCCAGCAGCTCCAAGAGACAGGCCCACTACGAGCAGTACTTC.